This TCR beta chain was identified during a study of cytotoxic CD8 clonotypes in ibrutinib-treated CLL. Overall study context: There were 11 relapsed/refractory patients and some 15 treatment-naive patients, and 17 were IGHV unmutated. Outcomes included approximately 24 partial and 2 complete responses; after median roughly 70 months, roughly 15 stayed remitted and approximately 12 progressed.

Genomic DNA in an amount of roughly 2 micrograms was extracted from cryopreserved PBMCs and used for the preparation of TCR beta libraries. TCRdb's table, derived via immunoSEQ multiplex PCR, lists solely in-frame clones and lacks some. Counted here are tens of thousands of clones, roughly 76% occurring once; the ten biggest clones make up around 13%. This CDR3 contains 15 residues. V shed 3 bases, J shed 5 bases, and the junction held 8 bases outside the gene matches. CDR1 and CDR2 (germline): SGDLS, YYNGEE. This specimen consisted of PBMCs, obtained after 12 months of ibrutinib treatment. The receptor's source is a human donor with chronic lymphocytic leukemia. The gene calls are TRBV9 and TRBJ1-1, with 9 bases identical to TRBD1. The CDR3 is CASSATTGGRTEAFF. DNA for the CDR3: TGTGCCAGCAGCGCGACGACAGGGGGAAGGACTGAAGCTTTCTTT.